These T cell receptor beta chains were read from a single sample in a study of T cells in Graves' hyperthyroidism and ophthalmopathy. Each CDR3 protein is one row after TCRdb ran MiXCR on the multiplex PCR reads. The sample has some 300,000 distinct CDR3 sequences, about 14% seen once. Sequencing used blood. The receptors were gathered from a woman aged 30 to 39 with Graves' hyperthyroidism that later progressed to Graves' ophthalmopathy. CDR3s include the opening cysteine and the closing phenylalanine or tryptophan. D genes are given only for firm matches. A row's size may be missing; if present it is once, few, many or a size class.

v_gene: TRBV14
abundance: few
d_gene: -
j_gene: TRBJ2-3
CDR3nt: TGTGCCAGCAGCCTCATCACGGGCGCGGCAGATACGCAGTATTTT
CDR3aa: CASSLITGAADTQYF

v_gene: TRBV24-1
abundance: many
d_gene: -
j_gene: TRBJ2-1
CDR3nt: TGTGCCACCAGTGGCGGGACGATCTACAATGAGCAGTTCTTC
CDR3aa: CATSGGTIYNEQFF

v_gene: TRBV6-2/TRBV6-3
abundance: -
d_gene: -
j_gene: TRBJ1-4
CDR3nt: TGTGCCAGCCGTTCAAAGGACTGGAGTGAAAAGGAAAAACTGTTTTTT
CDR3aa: CASRSKDWSEKEKLFF

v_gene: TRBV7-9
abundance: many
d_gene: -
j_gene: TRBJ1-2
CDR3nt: TGTGCCAGCAGCGGGGAGGTCTATGGCTACACCTTC
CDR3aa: CASSGEVYGYTF

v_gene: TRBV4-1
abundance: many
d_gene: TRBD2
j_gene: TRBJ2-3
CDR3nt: TGCGCCAGCAGCCAGGCACTAGCGGACACAGATACGCAGTATTTT
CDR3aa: CASSQALADTDTQYF

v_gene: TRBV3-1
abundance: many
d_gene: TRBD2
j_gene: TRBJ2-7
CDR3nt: TGTGCCAGCAGCCAAGTCGGACTAGTCTACGAGCAGTACTTC
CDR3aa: CASSQVGLVYEQYF

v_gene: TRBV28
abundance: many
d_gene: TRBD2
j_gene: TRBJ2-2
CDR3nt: TGTGCCAGCAGTTTCTTCCTAGCGGGAGTTACCGGGGAGCTGTTTTTT
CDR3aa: CASSFFLAGVTGELFF

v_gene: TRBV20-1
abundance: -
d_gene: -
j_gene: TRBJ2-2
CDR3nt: TGCAGTGCTAGGCCAGTTCGGGACCACGATGTCTATCCCGGGGAGCTGTTTTTT
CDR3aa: CSARPVRDHDVYPGELFF

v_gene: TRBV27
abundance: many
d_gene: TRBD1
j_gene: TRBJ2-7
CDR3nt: TGTGCCAGCAGCCGAATGGGACAGGGGCTCAACGAGCAGTACTTC
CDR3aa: CASSRMGQGLNEQYF

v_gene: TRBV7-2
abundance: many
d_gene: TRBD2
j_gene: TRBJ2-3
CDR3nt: TGTGCCAGCAGCAGTCGGACTAGCGGGAGAGATACGCAGTATTTT
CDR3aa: CASSSRTSGRDTQYF

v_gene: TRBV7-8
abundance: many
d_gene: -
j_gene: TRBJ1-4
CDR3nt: TGTGCCAGCAGCTTAAATTGGGGTGAAAAACTGTTTTTT
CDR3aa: CASSLNWGEKLFF

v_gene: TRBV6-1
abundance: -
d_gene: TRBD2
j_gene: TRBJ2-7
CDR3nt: TGTGCCAGCAGTGAAGCCTGGACTAGCGGGGCCTACGAGCAGTACTTC
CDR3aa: CASSEAWTSGAYEQYF

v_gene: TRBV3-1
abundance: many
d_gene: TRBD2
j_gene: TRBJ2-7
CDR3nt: TGTGCCAGCAGCCAATCGGCTAGCGGACCCTACGAGCAGTACTTC
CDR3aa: CASSQSASGPYEQYF

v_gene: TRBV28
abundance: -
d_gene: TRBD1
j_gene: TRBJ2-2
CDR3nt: TGTGCCAGCAGAAGTTTTGGGTGGGGGACAGGGGCGGTGAACACCGGGGAGCTGTTTTTT
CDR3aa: CASRSFGWGTGAVNTGELFF

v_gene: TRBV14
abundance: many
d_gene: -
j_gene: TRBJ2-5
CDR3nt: TGTGCCAGCAGCCAAGGAAGAATGAGGACTACCAAAGAGACCCAGTACTTC
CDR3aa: CASSQGRMRTTKETQYF

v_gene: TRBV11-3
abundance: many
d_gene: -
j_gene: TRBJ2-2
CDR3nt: TGTGCCAGCAGCTTCCAGGGGGGGAGCACCGGGGAGCTGTTTTTT
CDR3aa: CASSFQGGSTGELFF

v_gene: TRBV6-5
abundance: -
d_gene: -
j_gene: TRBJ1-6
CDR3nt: TGTGCCAGCAGATATGGGATTTCCGGTTCACCCCTCCACTTT
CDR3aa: CASRYGISGSPLHF

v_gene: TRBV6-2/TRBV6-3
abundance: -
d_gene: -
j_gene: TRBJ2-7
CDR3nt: TGTGCCAGCAGTTACTTTCCACTAGCCGCCCCGGAGCTTACCTACGAGCAGTACTTC
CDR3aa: CASSYFPLAAPELTYEQYF

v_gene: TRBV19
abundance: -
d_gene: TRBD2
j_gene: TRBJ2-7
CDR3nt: TGTGCCAGTAGTATAGATGGGGCGGGAGGGCCCGACGAGCAGTACTTC
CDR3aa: CASSIDGAGGPDEQYF

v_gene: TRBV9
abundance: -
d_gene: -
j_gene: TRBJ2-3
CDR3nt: TGTGCCAGCAGCTTCGACCGAGCGGTAGATACGCAGTATTTT
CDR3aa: CASSFDRAVDTQYF

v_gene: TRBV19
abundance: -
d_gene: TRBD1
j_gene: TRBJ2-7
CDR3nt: TGTGCCAGTAGTAGAGGGGGCGCGTCCTACGAGCAGTACTTC
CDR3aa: CASSRGGASYEQYF

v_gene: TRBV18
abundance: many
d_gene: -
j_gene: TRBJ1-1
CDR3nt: TGTGCCAGCTCACCCCGGACGGTGAACACTGAAGCTTTCTTT
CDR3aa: CASSPRTVNTEAFF

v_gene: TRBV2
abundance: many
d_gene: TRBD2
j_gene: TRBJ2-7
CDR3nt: TGTGCCAGCAGGGACGGGACTAGCGGAGGGTTCGACGAGCAGTACTTC
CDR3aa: CASRDGTSGGFDEQYF

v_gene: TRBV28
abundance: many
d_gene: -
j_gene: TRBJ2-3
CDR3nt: TGTGCCAGCAGTCGGGACGGGTACACAGATACGCAGTATTTT
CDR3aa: CASSRDGYTDTQYF

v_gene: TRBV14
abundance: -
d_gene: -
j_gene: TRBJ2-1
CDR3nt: TGTGCCAGCAGTACCTTAGCCTATGAGCAGTTCTTC
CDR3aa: CASSTLAYEQFF

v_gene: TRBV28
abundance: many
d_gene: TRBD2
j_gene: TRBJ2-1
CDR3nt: TGTGCCAGCAGTACGGGAGGATTCCGGAGTGAGCAGTTCTTC
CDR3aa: CASSTGGFRSEQFF

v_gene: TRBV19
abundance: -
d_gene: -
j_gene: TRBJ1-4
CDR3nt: TGTGCCAGTAGTTCGGACAGCTATGAAAAACTGTTTTTT
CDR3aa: CASSSDSYEKLFF

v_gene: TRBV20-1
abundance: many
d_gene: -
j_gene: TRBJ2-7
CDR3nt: TGCAGTGCTAGCAGACAGGACCCGTTTGGAGAGCAGTACTTC
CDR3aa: CSASRQDPFGEQYF

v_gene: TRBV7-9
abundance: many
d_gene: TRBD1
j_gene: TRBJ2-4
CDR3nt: TGTGCCAGCAGCTCACCCTCGGGACAGGGGGCTAACATTCAGTACTTC
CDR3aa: CASSSPSGQGANIQYF

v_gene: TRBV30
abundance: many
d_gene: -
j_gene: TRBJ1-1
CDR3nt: TGTGCCTGGGTTTCGACCCACACTGAAGCTTTCTTT
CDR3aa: CAWVSTHTEAFF